The rows below give T cell receptor beta chains drawn from one sample of a study of T cell changes during pregnancy in multiple sclerosis. Measured with immunoSEQ multiplex PCR; TCRdb has only the in-frame clones, and not every one. The data hold 35,000 to 40,000 clones, with around 91% observed a single time. The material was CD8+ T cells from peripheral blood mononuclear cells, obtained in the second trimester of pregnancy. The receptors stem from a female donor with multiple sclerosis, enrolled in a pregnancy study. The CDR3 runs from the conserved cysteine through the conserved F or W. The order of the fields is D gene, CDR3 length, clone size, V gene, J gene, CDR3 protein, CDR3 DNA. D genes are given only for firm matches. Not all rows give a size; the values are once, few, many and, for expanded clones, a class.

d_call: NA; cdr3_length: 12; clone_size: NA; v_call: TRBV10-2; j_call: TRBJ2-7; cdr3_aa: CASSGGPYEQYF; cdr3_nt: TGCGCCAGCAGCGGGGGGCCCTACGAGCAGTACTTC
d_call: NA; cdr3_length: 14; clone_size: NA; v_call: TRBV27; j_call: TRBJ2-2; cdr3_aa: CASASGGNTGELFF; cdr3_nt: TGTGCCAGCGCTTCTGGCGGGAACACCGGGGAGCTGTTTTTT
d_call: TRBD1; cdr3_length: 17; clone_size: NA; v_call: TRBV7-9; j_call: TRBJ2-5; cdr3_aa: CASSSEYGQGAKETQYF; cdr3_nt: TGTGCCAGCAGCTCAGAATACGGACAGGGGGCGAAAGAGACCCAGTACTTC
d_call: TRBD1; cdr3_length: 15; clone_size: NA; v_call: TRBV7-9; j_call: TRBJ2-7; cdr3_aa: CASSLVSQGAGEQYF; cdr3_nt: TGTGCCAGCAGCTTAGTGTCACAGGGGGCTGGTGAGCAGTACTTC
d_call: NA; cdr3_length: 17; clone_size: NA; v_call: TRBV28; j_call: TRBJ2-5; cdr3_aa: CASSFPGEGLNQETQYF; cdr3_nt: TGTGCCAGCAGTTTCCCCGGGGAAGGGTTGAACCAAGAGACCCAGTACTTC
d_call: NA; cdr3_length: 17; clone_size: NA; v_call: TRBV19; j_call: TRBJ1-1; cdr3_aa: CASTHRSGWVEVAEAFF; cdr3_nt: TGTGCCAGTACCCATAGGTCTGGGTGGGTGGAGGTCGCTGAAGCTTTCTTT
d_call: TRBD2; cdr3_length: 13; clone_size: NA; v_call: TRBV10-1; j_call: TRBJ2-7; cdr3_aa: CARLKRGTYEQYF; cdr3_nt: TGCGCCAGGTTAAAGCGGGGCACCTACGAGCAGTACTTC
d_call: NA; cdr3_length: 16; clone_size: NA; v_call: TRBV6-6; j_call: TRBJ1-1; cdr3_aa: CASSPVVQGRSFEAFF; cdr3_nt: TGTGCCAGCAGCCCCGTGGTCCAGGGCCGTTCTTTTGAAGCTTTCTTT
d_call: NA; cdr3_length: 14; clone_size: NA; v_call: TRBV2; j_call: TRBJ2-7; cdr3_aa: CASIGQVSTYEQYF; cdr3_nt: TGTGCCAGCATCGGTCAGGTTTCGACCTACGAGCAGTACTTC
d_call: NA; cdr3_length: 15; clone_size: NA; v_call: TRBV6-4; j_call: TRBJ2-7; cdr3_aa: CASSERLDSSYEQYF; cdr3_nt: TGTGCCAGCAGTGAACGGCTGGACAGCTCCTACGAGCAGTACTTC
d_call: NA; cdr3_length: 15; clone_size: many; v_call: TRBV30; j_call: TRBJ2-2; cdr3_aa: CAWSAPDRNTGELFF; cdr3_nt: TGTGCCTGGAGTGCCCCGGACAGGAACACCGGGGAGCTGTTTTTT
d_call: NA; cdr3_length: 14; clone_size: once; v_call: TRBV7-9; j_call: TRBJ1-2; cdr3_aa: CASSLGDSVMSYTF; cdr3_nt: TGTGCCAGCAGCTTAGGAGACAGTGTTATGAGCTACACCTTC
d_call: TRBD1; cdr3_length: 16; clone_size: NA; v_call: TRBV5-1; j_call: TRBJ2-7; cdr3_aa: CASSPRLGTGAREQYF; cdr3_nt: TGCGCCAGCAGCCCGCGGCTCGGGACAGGGGCGAGGGAGCAGTACTTC